This T cell receptor beta chain originates from a study of blood T cell repertoires in COVID-19. Looking at the study overall: Whether acute or convalescent, the COVID-19 samples came from the United States, Italy and Spain. The analysed material was cDNA or gDNA that came from T cells, B-cell-depleted T cells, or PBMCs.

Germline CDR1 SGHRS, CDR2 YFSETQ. V dropped 2 bases and J dropped 7 bases, with 13 bases sitting between them. CDR3 length equals 13 residues. Methods used by the authors: Amplified reference gene primers provided the basis for estimating nucleated cell counts. Only in-frame clones appear in the TCRdb table, and some are missing; sequencing was by immunoSEQ multiplex PCR. V and J calls and clone size follow that table, whereas D and trimming were derived from the DNA. The sample holds 120,000 or so clones; 85% are singletons and the top ten take roughly 27%. This chain joins TRBV5-1 and TRBJ2-7; a possible D gene is TRBD2 (5 bases). Sequencing was performed on peripheral blood. This clonotype originated in an elderly woman with acute or convalescent COVID-19. This CDR3 is CASSFTATGEQYF. The CDR3 DNA sequence: TGCGCCAGCAGCTTCACAGCGACGGGAGAGCAGTACTTC.